This TCR beta chain was retrieved from a study of blood T cells in healthy people across ages. Per-sample yields of isolated PBMCs were at least 6.5 million. The authors ran a second PCR of about 7 to 11 cycles using a sample-barcoded 5' primer and a J-beta primer mix. Per-sample output comprised a minimum of 3 million paired-end reads containing CDR3. MiXCR, applied by TCRdb to the 5' RACE reads, yields one record per CDR3 protein. The sample gives more than 650,000 distinct CDR3 sequences, about 55% of which show up once; about 42% is in the top ten. As regards this clonotype: The antigen is undetermined.

Study-wide points: Naive CD4+ cell counts and diversity both ran higher in long-lived than in aged donors. Roughly linearly, TCR beta diversity per million T cells fell as age increased.

The source of this sequence is a man at least 80 years old in good health. The sequencing sample was made of blood.

This CDR3 is CASSLGTSGLNIQYF. CDR3 coding DNA: TGTGCCAGCAGCCTGGGGACTAGCGGTTTGAACATTCAGTACTTC. The chain joins TRBV9 to TRBJ2-7, with TRBD2 matching 11 bases. The assigned J gene may be wrong: the sequence end matches TRBJ2-4 better. The CDR3 has 15 amino acids. Germline V lookup: CDR1 SGDLS, CDR2 YYNGEE.